Listed below are T cell receptor beta chains from one sample, sequenced in a study of T cell repertoires in cytomegalovirus infection. Via MiXCR, TCRdb re-called the reads, giving one row per CDR3 protein. Of under 70,000 distinct CDR3 sequences in the sample, roughly 34% were seen once. These receptors are not linked to any known antigen. The sequenced material came from PBMCs, sequenced either directly or after in vitro stimulation (not recorded which). Receptors were obtained from a human donor in good health (CMV status not recorded). Some clones in this sample may be carry-over from other donors' samples. The CDR3 runs from the conserved cysteine through the conserved F or W. Each record gives: clone size, J gene, D gene, V gene, CDR3 protein, CDR3 DNA. D genes are given only for firm matches. Some rows have no size entry. The others give once, few or many, or a class for an expanded clone.

. | TRBJ1-4 | . | TRBV7-2 | CASKPGTKTNEKLFF | TGTGCCAGCAAACCCGGGACAAAGACTAATGAAAAACTGTTTTTT
few | TRBJ2-5 | TRBD1 | TRBV12-3/TRBV12-4 | CASSLGTGGATQYF | TGTGCCAGCAGTTTAGGGACAGGGGGCGCAACCCAGTACTTC
. | TRBJ1-2 | . | TRBV12-3/TRBV12-4 | CASRSKSNYGYTF | TGTGCCAGCAGGTCGAAAAGTAACTATGGCTACACCTTC
. | TRBJ2-5 | . | TRBV29-1 | CSVVLFGGVETQYF | TGCAGCGTTGTTCTGTTTGGAGGGGTTGAGACCCAGTACTTC
. | TRBJ2-5 | . | TRBV27 | CASYWGGGASGTGSRETQYF | TGTGCCAGCTATTGGGGGGGGGGGGCTAGCGGGACAGGATCTCGAGAGACCCAGTACTTC
many | TRBJ1-2 | TRBD1 | TRBV7-6 | CASSLLRDSNYGYTF | TGTGCCAGCAGCTTATTGCGGGACAGCAACTATGGCTACACCTTC
. | TRBJ2-3 | TRBD2 | TRBV5-4 | CASTQRREGNTDTQYF | TGTGCCAGCACCCAGAGGCGGGAGGGGAACACAGATACGCAGTATTTT
few | TRBJ1-5 | . | TRBV11-2 | CASSLNGGNQPQHF | TGTGCCAGCAGCCTCAACGGTGGCAATCAGCCCCAGCATTTT
. | TRBJ2-1 | TRBD1 | TRBV28 | CASSLRHFDRGDEQFF | TGTGCCAGCAGTTTACGGCACTTCGACAGGGGCGATGAGCAGTTCTTC
once | TRBJ2-3 | . | TRBV12-5 | CAAAKGRFTDTQYF | TGTGCTGCAGCCAAGGGGCGGTTCACAGATACGCAGTATTTT
few | TRBJ1-2 | . | TRBV5-5 | CASSRTGPNYGYTF | TGTGCCAGCAGCCGCACTGGACCCAACTATGGCTACACCTTC
. | TRBJ1-2 | . | TRBV13 | CASSLQGEGYTF | TGTGCCAGCAGCTTACAAGGAGAAGGCTACACCTTC
few | TRBJ2-5 | . | TRBV7-6 | CASSFGAGRETQYF | TGTGCCAGCAGCTTTGGGGCGGGCCGGGAGACCCAGTACTTC
. | TRBJ2-1 | TRBD2 | TRBV19 | CASSTSRRGLDTNEQFF | TGTGCCAGCTCCACCAGCCGCCGGGGACTAGATACAAATGAGCAGTTCTTC
. | TRBJ2-1 | TRBD2 | TRBV11-2 | CASSAPGGPDNEQFF | TGTGCCAGCAGCGCTCCGGGAGGGCCAGACAATGAGCAGTTCTTC
. | TRBJ2-2 | . | TRBV4-1 | CASSHLGSGELFF | TGCGCCAGCAGCCACCTGGGGTCTGGGGAGCTGTTTTTT
. | TRBJ2-7 | . | TRBV4-1 | CASSQDSSSSYEQYF | TGCGCCAGCAGCCAAGATTCCTCCAGCTCCTACGAGCAGTACTTC
many | TRBJ2-5 | TRBD2 | TRBV7-2 | CASSFASGGEETQYF | TGTGCCAGCAGCTTCGCTAGCGGGGGAGAAGAGACCCAGTACTTC
few | TRBJ2-1 | . | TRBV12-3/TRBV12-4 | CASSLRALAREQFF | TGTGCCAGCAGTTTGAGGGCACTTGCAAGGGAGCAGTTCTTC
few | TRBJ1-4 | . | TRBV4-1 | CASSQPGSQKLFF | TGCGCCAGCAGCCAACCCGGGAGCCAAAAACTGTTTTTT
few | TRBJ1-6 | . | TRBV27 | CASSLSRYPGVSSYNSPLHF | TGTGCCAGCAGTTTATCCAGGTACCCAGGGGTGAGCTCCTATAATTCACCCCTCCACTTT
. | TRBJ2-2 | . | TRBV12-3/TRBV12-4 | CASSLLRENTGELFF | TGTGCCAGCAGCCTTTTACGGGAAAACACCGGGGAGCTGTTTTTT
. | TRBJ2-7 | . | TRBV7-2 | CASSLGQVGYEQYF | TGTGCCAGCAGCTTAGGACAGGTCGGCTACGAGCAGTACTTC
. | TRBJ1-2 | TRBD1 | TRBV4-1 | CASSQPGQLYGYTF | TGCGCCAGCAGCCAGCCGGGACAGCTCTATGGCTACACCTTC
. | TRBJ2-1 | TRBD2 | TRBV4-1 | CASSHSGRARGVWNEQFF | TGCGCCAGCAGCCACAGCGGGAGGGCCCGAGGGGTGTGGAATGAGCAGTTCTTC
. | TRBJ2-3 | TRBD2 | TRBV5-6 | CASSLALAGVDTQYF | TGTGCCAGCAGCTTGGCGCTAGCGGGAGTGGATACGCAGTATTTT
. | TRBJ2-3 | . | TRBV5-1 | CASSLVVETDTQYF | TGCGCCAGCAGCTTGGTTGTAGAAACAGATACGCAGTATTTT
. | TRBJ1-1 | . | TRBV6-6 | CASSPLGGEGGRGNTEAFF | TGTGCCAGCAGTCCCCTCGGAGGGGAGGGAGGAAGAGGGAACACTGAAGCTTTCTTT
. | TRBJ2-1 | TRBD2 | TRBV7-9 | CASSRGLADGDEQFF | TGTGCCAGCAGCCGCGGACTAGCGGATGGGGATGAGCAGTTCTTC
. | TRBJ1-1 | . | TRBV6-5 | CASGRRQGTDTEAFF | TGTGCCAGCGGAAGACGTCAGGGAACGGACACTGAAGCTTTCTTT
few | TRBJ2-7 | TRBD1 | TRBV20-1 | CSLGQGVSYEQYF | TGCAGTTTGGGACAGGGGGTATCCTACGAGCAGTACTTC
. | TRBJ2-7 | TRBD1 | TRBV10-3 | CAISDPGTGYHEQYF | TGTGCCATCAGTGATCCGGGGACAGGGTACCACGAGCAGTACTTC
. | TRBJ1-1 | TRBD1 | TRBV4-1 | CASSLRTGGREAFF | TGCGCCAGCAGCCTCCGGACAGGGGGCAGGGAAGCTTTCTTT
. | TRBJ1-1 | . | TRBV6-2/TRBV6-3 | CASSQTPANTEAFF | TGTGCCAGCAGCCAGACACCCGCGAACACTGAAGCTTTCTTT
few | TRBJ2-3 | . | TRBV12-3/TRBV12-4 | CASSLSMALADTQYF | TGTGCCAGCAGCCTTTCTATGGCCCTTGCAGATACGCAGTATTTT
. | TRBJ2-1 | TRBD2 | TRBV20-1 | CSAHAPGLGNEQFF | TGCAGTGCACATGCACCGGGACTAGGGAATGAGCAGTTCTTC
. | TRBJ2-5 | . | TRBV9 | CASSHDYYQETQYF | TGTGCCAGCAGCCATGACTACTACCAAGAGACCCAGTACTTC
. | TRBJ1-2 | . | TRBV6-1 | CASSEAYTGTNYGYTF | TGTGCCAGCAGTGAAGCTTACACCGGGACTAACTATGGCTACACCTTC
. | TRBJ1-1 | TRBD1 | TRBV19 | CASSLTGPTTGFLEAFF | TGTGCCAGTAGTTTAACAGGCCCGACGACAGGGTTTCTTGAAGCTTTCTTT
. | TRBJ1-1 | TRBD1 | TRBV28 | CASSWTGGNTEAFF | TGTGCCAGCAGTTGGACAGGGGGCAACACTGAAGCTTTCTTT
. | TRBJ2-1 | . | TRBV27 | CASSLLFPNEQFF | TGTGCCAGCAGTTTATTATTCCCTAATGAGCAGTTCTTC
. | TRBJ1-2 | . | TRBV9 | CASNDFNYGYTF | TGTGCCAGCAACGACTTTAACTATGGCTACACCTTC
many | TRBJ2-5 | . | TRBV7-2 | CASSRMGYAQTQYF | TGTGCCAGCAGCCGAATGGGTTATGCGCAGACCCAGTACTTC
. | TRBJ1-2 | . | TRBV5-6 | CASSFKWGYTF | TGTGCCAGCAGCTTCAAATGGGGCTACACCTTC
. | TRBJ2-7 | TRBD2 | TRBV12-3/TRBV12-4 | CASNLSGRNYEQYF | TGTGCCAGCAACCTTAGCGGGAGAAACTACGAGCAGTACTTC
. | TRBJ2-7 | TRBD1 | TRBV7-3 | CASSRIPGQGNEQYF | TGTGCCAGCAGCCGGATACCGGGACAGGGAAACGAGCAGTACTTC
. | TRBJ1-5 | . | TRBV19 | CASSGGEWPQHF | TGTGCCAGTAGTGGAGGGGAATGGCCCCAGCATTTT
. | TRBJ1-5 | . | TRBV6-1 | CASSEAPFYQPQHF | TGTGCCAGCAGTGAAGCGCCCTTCTATCAGCCCCAGCATTTT
many | TRBJ2-7 | . | TRBV7-2 | CASSLDGESSYEQYF | TGTGCCAGCAGCTTGGACGGGGAGTCGTCCTACGAGCAGTACTTC
. | TRBJ2-1 | TRBD2 | TRBV20-1 | CSARVLAGAGYNEQFF | TGCAGTGCTAGGGTACTAGCGGGAGCGGGATACAATGAGCAGTTCTTC
. | TRBJ2-1 | TRBD1 | TRBV20-1 | CSAPPGTGNYNEQFF | TGCAGTGCTCCCCCCGGGACAGGGAACTACAATGAGCAGTTCTTC
few | TRBJ1-6 | TRBD1 | TRBV6-6 | CASSYSTGTAPSSYNSPLHF | TGTGCCAGCAGTTATTCCACCGGGACAGCGCCGAGCTCCTATAATTCACCCCTCCACTTT
. | TRBJ2-2 | TRBD1 | TRBV2 | CASSKGQGRLGELFF | TGTGCCAGCAGTAAAGGACAGGGTCGTCTGGGGGAGCTGTTTTTT
few | TRBJ2-1 | TRBD1 | TRBV10-3 | CAISERIGQGHNEQFF | TGTGCCATCAGTGAGCGCATCGGACAGGGTCACAATGAGCAGTTCTTC
few | TRBJ2-7 | . | TRBV7-4 | CASSFLEQSYEQYF | TGTGCCAGCAGCTTCCTAGAACAATCCTACGAGCAGTACTTC